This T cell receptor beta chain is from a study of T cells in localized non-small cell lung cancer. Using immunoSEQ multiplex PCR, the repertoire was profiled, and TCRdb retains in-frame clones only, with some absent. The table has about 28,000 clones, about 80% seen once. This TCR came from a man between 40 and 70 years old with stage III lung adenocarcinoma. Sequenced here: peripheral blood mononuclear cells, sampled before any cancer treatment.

Here the CDR3 reads CASSPGGGTGNTGELFF. DNA of the CDR3: TGTGCCAGCTCACCAGGAGGCGGTACAGGGAACACCGGGGAGCTGTTTTTT. The chain carries TRBV18 and TRBJ2-2; possibly TRBD1 or TRBD2 for D (5 bases each). The germline CDR1 and CDR2 sequences are KGHSH and LQKENI. This CDR3 region has 17 residues. The V gene lost 2 bases and the J gene lost 1 base, with 14 bases spanning the gap.